This TCR beta chain appears in the sequencing data of a study of shared clonotypes between healthy human individuals (TCRdb year 2020). About the study as a whole: Two women and a few men aged 18 to 49 years were included in the cohort. The study deeply sequenced blood TCR repertoires of about five healthy adults to estimate repertoire size and the extent of clonotype sharing between individuals. For each donor, CD4 naive and CD4 memory were each run on three plates, CD8 naive on two plates, and CD8 memory on one plate. To increase sequencing depth and limit assay-specific biases, TCR repertoire library preparation and sequencing were carried out by different laboratories using diverse techniques. Leukapheresis yielded between about 0.94 and 8.9 billion PBMCs per donor.

The investigation overall reported the following: Sampling was restricted to blood, and TCR repertoires in tissue are likely to differ from TCR repertoires in blood. Incomplete sequencing was indicated by rarefaction of sorted-subset datasets, despite the large sequencing depth. Sharing across a handful of donors was observed for approximately 5% of naive CD4, over 3% of naive CD8, over 2% of memory CD4, and less than 0.45% of memory CD8 clonotypes. The small number of donors limited the genetic and exposure-history diversity represented. Clonotypes shared by all four sorted-subset donors showed higher generation probabilities than non-shared clonotypes. Larger estimated clonotype richness was generally found for naive subsets than for memory subsets. Pairwise subsampling indicated that sequencing depth was expected to affect the degree of clonotype sharing among donors.

Comment on this clone: This receptor's antigen is unknown. The record has no base qualities; no much larger clone is one base away.

CDR1 and CDR2, looked up from the germline V gene (reference sequence), are GTSNPN and SVGIG. Trimming costs V 2 bases and J 4 bases, and their ends lie 10 bases apart. The CDR3, from cysteine to phenylalanine, totals 13 residues. The entry retains the CDR3 DNA only, 39 bases that are in frame from base 1. TCR CDR3 regions were amplified from genomic DNA by multiplex PCR using the deep immunoSEQ assay. For each cell subset, the extracted genomic DNA was distributed evenly across all wells of several immunoSEQ 96-well plates, and each plate served as one replicate. For sorted subsets, each replicate PCR was loaded with roughly 200 ng genomic DNA, equivalent to 30,000 or so T cell genomes. Purified libraries were quantified with a Qubit 3.0 fluorometer, sized on a Bioanalyzer 2100, and re-quantified with the KAPA Library Quantification kit. A separate single-read 150-cycle Illumina NextSeq 550 flow cell was used to sequence each immunoSEQ 96-well plate. Concerning the study's data processing: The immunoSEQ output contained only junctional sequences without quality scores, so filtering could not match that applied to full-length reads. To assign V/J genes and CDR3, sequences were annotated using PyIR, a Python wrapper for IgBLAST v1.9, with IMGT germline references. Reads were removed for weak V/J assignments (E-value above 1e-6), missing CDR3, stop codons, out-of-frame junctions, or ambiguous translated residues. A V3J clonotype was defined by an identical inferred V gene, J gene, and CDR3 amino acid sequence. To compute the percentage overlap between repertoires, the number of shared unique clonotypes was divided by the size of the smaller repertoire. RTK rarefaction, the Chao1 estimator, and Recon v2.1 estimates of unobserved clonotypes were used to assess repertoire richness. Generation probabilities were computed with OLGA for all TCRbeta clonotypes obtained by the gDNA method from a handful of donors. The table was pulled from immuneACCESS by TCRdb, which kept in-frame rearrangements only. Such tables lose some clones; where checked, under half of the loss comes from unresolved V genes, and the rest has no known cause. The V and J calls and the clone size are those of that table, but D and trimming were determined from the DNA. The sample table contains 1.5 million to 2.5 million clones; only one count was recorded for about 94% of them. The ten largest account for 1% to 1.5% of the sample.

CD8 naive samples were obtained by positive selection for CCR7 among CD45RO-negative cells, yielding a CD45RA+CCR7+ population from which TemRA cells were excluded. The donors were healthy, HIV-negative adults who had no recently reported acute infections or vaccinations. Every donor was a Caucasian adult living in Nashville, Tennessee, USA. After blood collection by leukapheresis, PBMCs were isolated using Ficoll-Histopaque density gradient centrifugation and then cryopreserved in the vapor phase of liquid nitrogen. Analytical flow cytometry was used to check the purity and quantity of every magnetically sorted T cell population. Genomic DNA was isolated from every sorted fraction and measured by UV absorbance on a Nanodrop 2000c.

The sequenced sample consisted of naive CD8+ T cells sorted from blood. Read against the paper, the sample's cell subset or site label means: CD45RA+CCR7+. The chain joins TRBV30 to TRBJ2-3; TRBD2 could be the D gene, as 6 bases match. This clonotype was sampled from a man aged 18 to 29 in good health. This receptor carries the CDR3 CAWSPTRADTQYF. The nucleotide sequence reads as follows: TGTGCCTGGAGTCCGACTAGGGCAGATACGCAGTATTTT.